This TCR beta chain came from a study of shared clonotypes between healthy human individuals. On the study more broadly: Donor composition was a couple of women and a few men, aged 18 to 49.

Memory CD4+ cells were the fraction left after CD45RA+ naive selection. The germline gives CDR1 SNHLY, CDR2 FYNNEI. V was pared by 9 bases and J by 3 bases, with 15 bases between. The CDR3 sequence is 13 residues long. Using immunoSEQ multiplex PCR, the repertoire was profiled, and TCRdb retains in-frame clones only, with some absent. This table has about 530,000 clones, about 96% appearing once. The sample was naive CD4+ T cells sorted from blood. Subset meaning: CD45RA+ positively selected. The chain joins TRBV2 to TRBJ2-7; possibly TRBD2 for D (5 bases). This clonotype originated in a woman in her thirties in good health. CDR3 residues: CASGESELYEQYF. The CDR3 DNA is TGTGCCAGTGGGGAGTCGGAACTCTACGAGCAGTACTTC.